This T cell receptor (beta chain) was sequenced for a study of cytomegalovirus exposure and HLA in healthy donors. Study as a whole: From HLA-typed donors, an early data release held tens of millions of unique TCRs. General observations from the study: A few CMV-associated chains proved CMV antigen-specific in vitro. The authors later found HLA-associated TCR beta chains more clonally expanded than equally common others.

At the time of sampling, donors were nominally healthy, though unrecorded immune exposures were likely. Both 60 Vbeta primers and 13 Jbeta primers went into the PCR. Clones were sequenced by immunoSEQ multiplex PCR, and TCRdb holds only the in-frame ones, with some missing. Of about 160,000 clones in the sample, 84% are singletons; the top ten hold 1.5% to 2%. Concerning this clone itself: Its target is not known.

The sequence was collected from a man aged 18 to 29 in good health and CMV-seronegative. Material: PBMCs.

The CDR3 DNA is TGCGCCAGCAGCCAACAAGCCTTTAACTATGGCTACACCTTC. Encoded protein: CASSQQAFNYGYTF. The chain uses TRBV4-1 and TRBJ1-2; D uncertain. This CDR3 spans 14 amino acids. V dropped 2 bases and J dropped 1 base, with 8 bases sitting between them. CDR1 is MGHRA, CDR2 YSYEKL, per germline.